Listed below are T cell receptor beta chains from one sample, sequenced in a study of T cells in tuberculosis. TCRdb's copy holds only in-frame clones and misses some; the assay was immunoSEQ multiplex PCR. The table has several thousand clones, 85% to 95% seen once. Sequences were obtained from PBMCs. These receptors were obtained from an adult with tuberculosis. Both conserved end residues are part of each CDR3. Each record gives: clone size, J gene, D gene, V gene, CDR3 protein, CDR3 DNA. A D gene is named only where the DNA matches it firmly. Only part of the rows carry a size: once, few, many, or a class if the clone is expanded.

>NA|TRBJ1-1|NA|TRBV25-1
CASRVNTEAFF
TGTGCCAGCCGGGTGAACACTGAAGCTTTCTTT
>NA|TRBJ1-2|TRBD1|TRBV5-1
CASSFLTIWTGAFSDYGYTF
TGCGCCAGCAGCTTTCTGACCATTTGGACAGGGGCGTTTTCGGACTATGGCTACACCTTC
>NA|TRBJ1-2|TRBD1|TRBV29-1
CSATGQGHYGYTF
TGCAGCGCTACTGGACAGGGTCACTATGGCTACACCTTC
>NA|TRBJ2-7|TRBD2|TRBV9
CASTLAGDSYEQYF
TGTGCCAGCACGCTAGCGGGCGACTCATACGAGCAGTACTTC
>NA|TRBJ1-2|NA|TRBV2
CASSEEGGANYGYTF
TGTGCCAGCAGTGAAGAGGGGGGGGCAAACTATGGCTACACCTTC
>NA|TRBJ1-5|NA|TRBV2
CASRKEGNQPQHF
TGTGCCAGCAGAAAGGAGGGGAATCAGCCCCAGCATTTT
>NA|TRBJ2-7|NA|TRBV30
CAWSVGDTPYEQYF
TGTGCCTGGAGTGTAGGGGACACCCCCTACGAGCAGTACTTC
>NA|TRBJ2-7|TRBD2|TRBV30
CAWSEERGNSYEQYF
TGTGCCTGGAGCGAAGAGCGGGGGAACTCCTACGAGCAGTACTTC
>NA|TRBJ2-7|TRBD1|TRBV19
CASSIESGQGAPLSDYEQYF
TGTGCCAGTAGTATAGAGAGTGGCCAGGGGGCTCCCCTTTCGGACTACGAGCAGTACTTC
>NA|TRBJ2-7|NA|TRBV6-6
CASSYALARYEQYF
TGTGCCAGCAGTTACGCGCTAGCGCGGTACGAGCAGTACTTC
>NA|TRBJ1-5|NA|TRBV6-5
CASSPTGHLNQPQHF
TGTGCCAGCAGTCCAACGGGACATTTAAATCAGCCCCAGCATTTT
>once|TRBJ1-1|TRBD1|TRBV9
CASSVSTDRERTEAFF
TGTGCCAGCAGCGTATCGACGGACAGGGAAAGGACTGAAGCTTTCTTT
>NA|TRBJ2-3|TRBD2|TRBV2
CASSSGTSGGSTDTQYF
TGTGCCAGCAGTTCCGGGACTAGCGGGGGGAGCACAGATACGCAGTATTTT
>NA|TRBJ2-1|NA|TRBV5-1
CASSLDYNNEQFF
TGCGCCAGCAGCTTGGACTACAACAATGAGCAGTTCTTC
>NA|TRBJ2-7|NA|TRBV30
CAWSGWAGTGSYEQYF
TGTGCCTGGAGTGGGTGGGCGGGGACCGGCTCCTACGAGCAGTACTTC
>NA|TRBJ1-4|NA|TRBV7-6
CASSLASVEKLFF
TGTGCCAGCAGCTTAGCGTCAGTAGAAAAACTGTTTTTT
>NA|TRBJ2-5|NA|TRBV7-9
CASSLVQNQETQYF
TGTGCCAGCAGCTTAGTACAGAATCAAGAGACCCAGTACTTC
>NA|TRBJ1-5|TRBD1|TRBV18
CASSPGQGAGQPQHF
TGTGCCAGCTCACCAGGACAGGGGGCTGGACAGCCCCAGCATTTT
>NA|TRBJ1-3|NA|TRBV18
CASSPPGQSSGNTIYF
TGTGCCAGCTCACCACCGGGGCAGTCTTCTGGAAACACCATATATTTT
>NA|TRBJ1-1|NA|TRBV30
CAWSVLRGTEAFF
TGTGCCTGGAGTGTACTCAGGGGCACTGAAGCTTTCTTT
>once|TRBJ2-7|NA|TRBV7-8
CASSLDSSSYEQYF
TGTGCCAGCAGCTTAGACTCGAGCTCCTACGAGCAGTACTTC
>NA|TRBJ1-1|TRBD1|TRBV30
CAWSAGTGDPTVF
TGTGCCTGGAGTGCCGGGACAGGGGACCCAACCGTCTTT
>NA|TRBJ2-7|NA|TRBV7-2
CASSLASSRVGHEQYF
TGTGCCAGCAGCTTAGCGTCGTCGCGGGTTGGACACGAGCAGTACTTC
>once|TRBJ1-4|NA|TRBV7-2
CASSLGRSGVEKLFF
TGTGCCAGCAGCTTAGGCAGGTCAGGGGTTGAAAAACTGTTTTTT
>NA|TRBJ1-1|NA|TRBV5-1
CASSPSITGGTEAFF
TGCGCCAGCAGCCCGAGCATTACAGGTGGCACTGAAGCTTTCTTT
>NA|TRBJ2-6|NA|TRBV30
CAWSRGANVLTF
TGTGCCTGGAGTCGGGGAGCCAACGTCCTGACTTTC
>NA|TRBJ1-1|NA|TRBV27
CASSFQDRSNTEAFF
TGTGCCAGCAGTTTCCAAGACAGGTCGAACACTGAAGCTTTCTTT
>once|TRBJ2-7|TRBD2|TRBV11-2
CASSFGGGEQYF
TGTGCCAGCAGCTTCGGGGGGGGCGAGCAGTACTTC
>NA|TRBJ1-2|TRBD1|TRBV19
CASSMEGTVPPIGYTF
TGTGCCAGTAGTATGGAGGGGACAGTGCCCCCCATTGGCTACACCTTC
>NA|TRBJ2-2|TRBD2|TRBV2
CASSELLAGGVGELFF
TGTGCCAGCAGTGAACTACTAGCGGGAGGGGTCGGGGAGCTGTTTTTT
>NA|TRBJ2-7|TRBD1|TRBV5-6
CASREQGIGHEQYF
TGTGCCAGCAGGGAACAGGGGATCGGGCACGAGCAGTACTTC
>NA|TRBJ1-3|NA|TRBV7-9
CASSLRTETNSGNTIYF
TGTGCCAGCAGCTTAAGGACAGAGACTAACTCTGGAAACACCATATATTTT
>NA|TRBJ1-1|TRBD1|TRBV5-1
CASSSGTANTEAFF
TGCGCCAGCAGCTCCGGGACAGCGAACACTGAAGCTTTCTTT
>NA|TRBJ1-5|TRBD1|TRBV5-8
CASNQGAVQPQHF
TGTGCCAGCAACCAGGGGGCCGTTCAGCCCCAGCATTTT
>NA|TRBJ1-1|NA|TRBV5-6
CASTWAGLNTEAFF
TGTGCCAGCACTTGGGCGGGGTTGAACACTGAAGCTTTCTTT
>NA|TRBJ1-2|NA|TRBV5-6
CASSLGGDYGYTF
TGTGCCAGCAGCTTGGGGGGCGACTATGGCTACACCTTC
>NA|TRBJ1-6|NA|TRBV27
CASSSSLYNSPLHF
TGTGCCAGCAGTTCCTCACTCTATAATTCACCCCTCCACTTT
>NA|TRBJ1-2|NA|TRBV30
CAWSAFSGYTF
TGTGCCTGGAGTGCTTTTTCGGGCTACACCTTC
>NA|TRBJ1-2|NA|TRBV29-1
CSVVLVHGYTF
TGCAGCGTTGTTCTCGTTCATGGCTACACCTTC
>NA|TRBJ2-1|NA|TRBV13
CASSLGTGAANEQFF
TGTGCCAGCAGCTTAGGGACAGGAGCGGCCAATGAGCAGTTCTTC
>NA|TRBJ1-1|TRBD1|TRBV19
CASRTGFVTEAFF
TGTGCCAGTAGGACAGGGTTTGTGACTGAAGCTTTCTTT
>NA|TRBJ1-2|TRBD1|TRBV19
CASCALFTGQGHTF
TGTGCCAGTTGCGCCCTCTTTACCGGACAGGGACACACCTTC
>NA|TRBJ1-2|NA|TRBV9
CASSTGVGYTF
TGTGCCAGCAGCACGGGGGTAGGCTACACCTTC
>NA|TRBJ2-7|NA|TRBV7-2
CASSLVGGGYLYEQYF
TGTGCCAGCAGCTTAGTTGGTGGGGGGTACCTATACGAGCAGTACTTC
>NA|TRBJ2-1|TRBD1|TRBV6-4
CASSAGQGGNEQFF
TGTGCCAGCAGTGCCGGACAGGGGGGCAATGAGCAGTTCTTC
>NA|TRBJ1-4|NA|TRBV19
CASSIGRGRGEKLFF
TGTGCCAGTAGTATAGGTCGGGGAAGAGGTGAAAAACTGTTTTTT
>NA|TRBJ2-7|NA|TRBV20-1
CSAPRLNEQYF
TGCAGTGCCCCACGGTTAAACGAGCAGTACTTC
>NA|TRBJ2-7|TRBD2|TRBV5-1
CASSLVTSLTYEQYF
TGCGCCAGCAGCTTGGTGACTAGCCTAACCTACGAGCAGTACTTC
>NA|TRBJ1-1|NA|TRBV20-1
CSASSQAAFF
TGCAGTGCTAGCTCCCAAGCGGCTTTCTTT
>NA|TRBJ1-1|NA|TRBV6-1
CASTWSRGNTEAFF
TGTGCCAGCACATGGTCCAGGGGTAACACTGAAGCTTTCTTT
>NA|TRBJ1-3|NA|TRBV5-1
CASSPGLGNTIYF
TGCGCCAGCAGCCCCGGACTGGGAAACACCATATATTTT
>NA|TRBJ1-3|TRBD1|TRBV5-1
CASSLEGTAGNTIYF
TGCGCCAGCAGCTTGGAGGGGACAGCCGGAAACACCATATATTTT
>NA|TRBJ2-1|TRBD1|TRBV5-1
CASSQLRDSNEQFF
TGCGCCAGCAGCCAACTCCGGGACAGTAATGAGCAGTTCTTC
>NA|TRBJ2-5|NA|TRBV5-1
CASSWGPRGETQYF
TGCGCCAGCAGCTGGGGGCCGCGAGGGGAGACCCAGTACTTC
>NA|TRBJ2-7|TRBD2|TRBV30
CAWSAVVAGGRSYEQYF
TGTGCCTGGAGTGCGGTGGTAGCGGGAGGCCGATCCTACGAGCAGTACTTC
>NA|TRBJ1-4|NA|TRBV11-2
CASSSTVNEKLFF
TGTGCCAGCAGTTCGACAGTGAACGAAAAACTGTTTTTT
>NA|TRBJ1-3|NA|TRBV10-3
CAIRTGAGNTIYF
TGTGCCATCAGAACTGGGGCCGGAAACACCATATATTTT